This T cell receptor (beta chain) was recorded in a study of cytomegalovirus exposure and HLA in healthy donors (dated 2017 in TCRdb). With respect to the entire study: According to an earlier analysis of several hundred of the donors, roughly 180 million T cells yielded 120 million or so unique TCR beta sequences and about 280 Gb of sequence data. An early release covering 550 to 650 HLA-typed donors comprised approximately 300 gigabases of sequencing data and around 80 million unique TCR sequences. The genetic ancestry cluster associated with self-reported Caucasian donors included roughly four fifths of the roughly 410 genotyped donors. The study aimed to test whether signatures of past pathogen exposure could be identified by cataloging public T cell receptors. The study profiled the T cell repertoires of about 720 subjects by immunosequencing and related them to cytomegalovirus serostatus. Along with the roughly 710-subject first cohort, a separate validation cohort of over a hundred different subjects was used. The study combined high-throughput TCR immunosequencing, statistical association of individual TCRs with disease status, and machine learning to predict cytomegalovirus infection status. A later analysis re-analyzed previously published TCR beta repertoires from roughly 630 donors and added high-resolution HLA genotyping to study TCR occurrence patterns. Rather than drawing on any new phenotypic data, the later analysis identified candidate immune exposures from TCR beta sequences and the way those sequences occurred across donors. To decide whether each TCR beta V gene segment behaved as functional or pseudogenic, an earlier analysis of several hundred of the donors relied on high-throughput TCR beta sequencing. Alongside the repertoire data, information on donor age, sex, ethnicity and CMV serostatus was compiled. A later genetic analysis took genome-wide SNP genotypes for about three fifths of the 666 donors and used that subset as a discovery cohort. Every repertoire in the discovery cohort had been generated on one and the same sequencing platform. HLA typing included class I and class II loci at four-digit resolution. The number of donors typed differed by locus, with roughly 620-640 for A, B, C, DRB1 and DQB1, 522 for DQA1, nearly 610 for DPA1, and about 450 for DPB1. Five DR-DQ haplotypes were handled as single units for association and clustering because linkage in the cohort was strong. Among about 410 genotyped donors of the cohort, an average of roughly 230,000 unique TCR beta nucleotide sequences was sequenced per donor, of which 15% to 20% were non-productive. Results the study describes overall, beyond this receptor: Because HLA typing was missing for some donors at each locus, association tests included only the typed subset. A later analysis found that most CMV-associated TCR beta chains appeared HLA-restricted, with HLA associations seemingly driven largely by CMV exposure. The presence/absence analyses assumed that sequencing depth was roughly uniform across donors, and that assumption may not be true. When HLA alleles, especially DR and DQ, strongly co-occurred, attributing TCR associations to individual alleles was difficult. The authors suggested that the approach could potentially be generalized to other disease states and immunological phenotypes. The 87-base-pair reads could not distinguish some IMGT-functional V segments, including TRBV6-2 and TRBV6-3, so those segments were excluded. The earlier analysis of fewer than 750 of the donors excluded roughly 17 rarely observed V segments, including chromosome 9 orphons, because counts were too low. V-gene and J-gene trimming of TCR beta chains was associated with a missense DCLRE1C variant in a later genetic analysis, and the association was replicated in an independent cohort. A later genetic analysis reported fewer N-insertions in productive TCRs among donors in an Asian-associated ancestry cluster than the roughly 620-donor mean. At a false discovery rate of 0.05, a later analysis linked around 15,000 TCR beta sequences to specific HLA alleles. In an earlier analysis of some 550 of the donors, most TCR beta V segments were observed in productive rearrangements about 87% or about 30% of the time, broadly matching IMGT annotations. Most TCR sequences were seen in very few donors, while some public TCRs were found in many individuals. The classifier was reported to diagnose cytomegalovirus status with high specificity and sensitivity in both the original cohort and the validation cohort. In a later analysis, the rate of TCR association differed among HLA loci, with DRB1 alleles having the most associated TCRs and HLA-C alleles having the fewest. A group of highly shared sequence variants was considered likely to be a technical artifact of the sequencing pipeline. The study gave a list of 150 to 200 TCR beta chains associated with cytomegalovirus. In vitro tests confirmed that a few of the cytomegalovirus-associated TCR beta chains recognize cytomegalovirus antigens. A further reported finding was that TCR beta sequences accurately predicted the HLA-A and HLA-B alleles for most subjects in the first cohort. This cohort had only TCR beta chains sequenced, and the lack of alpha or paired-chain data limited which features could be detected. In a later analysis, HLA-associated TCR beta chains showed more clonal expansion and lower generation probabilities than non-associated chains that were equally common. In a later analysis, several top co-occurrence clusters were reported to appear linked to parvovirus B19, influenza, CMV and Epstein-Barr virus. Correlated functional status among segregating V segments might be attributable to linkage disequilibrium, but an unknown experimental factor could not be ruled out. CMV serostatus was the only immune exposure information available for the cohort.

CDR1 and CDR2 are read off the germline V gene (reference sequence) as SEHNR and FQNEAQ. The CDR3 measures 16 amino acids from cysteine to phenylalanine. Of all the DNA, just the CDR3 is kept, 48 bases in frame from base 1. V is pruned by 3 bases and J by 9 bases, leaving 17 bases of the junction without a gene match. The cohort was made up of approximately 670 healthy bone marrow donors. At the time of sampling, every cohort member was nominally healthy, though immune exposures that went unrecorded were likely present. The donor was CMV seronegative and belonged to the group of over 300 seronegative cohort members. A peripheral blood sample was collected from each donor, and TCR beta sequencing was performed on peripheral blood mononuclear cells. Genomic DNA was extracted from the blood cell samples with the Qiagen DNeasy Blood Extraction Kit. The library was generated by the immunoSEQ multiplex PCR assay. For the multiplex PCR, a mixture combining 60 forward primers for TCR Vbeta segments and 13 reverse primers for TCR Jbeta segments was used. The CDR3 region of rearranged TCR beta genes was amplified from genomic DNA with a multiplex PCR assay. On the Illumina HiSeq System, the amplified TCR beta libraries were sequenced as 87-base-pair reads. Per the authors' processing: In a later analysis, some 80 million unique TCR beta chains were counted across the 690 or so repertoires, and roughly 10 million of these chains were shared by at least two donors. To remove PCR and sequencing errors, raw reads were error-corrected and collapsed into unique sequences using a nearest-neighbor algorithm that merged closely related sequences. V, D and J gene segments were assigned by aligning CDR3 sequences to IMGT reference sequences. For a sequence to be retained, a match of at least six nucleotides to both a V gene segment and a J gene segment was required. Rearrangements were called productive when the CDR3 lacked stop codons and stayed in frame with V and J; all others were non-productive. Following IMGT convention, CDR3 was defined as the stretch from the second conserved V-encoded cysteine to the conserved J-encoded phenylalanine. The earlier analysis of some 580 of the donors excluded any sequence lacking an unambiguous match to a single V gene segment. In an earlier analysis of 587 of the donors, V segments were called functional above 56.7% productive rearrangements and were called segregating when the between-donor standard deviation exceeded 5%. A statistical classification framework was built for diagnosing cytomegalovirus status from the catalog of TCR beta chain sequences. In a later analysis, V and J genes were assigned by comparing TCR nucleotide sequences against IMGT/GENE-DB human TR gene sequences. In a later analysis, CDR3 sequences and most-parsimonious VDJ recombination scenarios were assigned using the TCRdist pipeline. In a later analysis, each TCR beta chain was defined by its CDR3 amino acid sequence together with its V-gene family, and reads without a unique V-gene family were excluded. To address suspected cross-contamination and a sequencing artifact, a later analysis removed a few hundred highly shared, low-generation-probability nucleotide sequences. In a later analysis, a clonal expansion index was calculated for each public chain from normalized within-repertoire ranks of inferred template counts. In a later analysis, generation probabilities were computed with a VDJ recombination model fitted to out-of-frame rearrangements, and the resulting probabilities were checked against IGoR. In a later analysis, hypergeometric tests were used to score TCR-TCR, TCR-HLA and TCR-CMV co-occurrence, with a repertoire-size bias correction applied to TCR pairs. In a later analysis, false discovery rates were estimated by permuting HLA or CMV assignments 20 times. In a later analysis, co-occurring TCRs were grouped with DBSCAN, and TCRdist sequence similarity was added when clustering was performed within HLA-allele-positive subsets. Repertoires with fewer than 30,000 or more than 120,000 public chains, plus five repertoires with anomalous nucleotide sharing, were excluded from co-occurrence clustering. Entries here come from immuneACCESS through TCRdb and include only in-frame sequences with V and J called. Some clones fail to appear in such tables; in the studies checked, an unresolved V gene covers under half of the shortfall, and the cause of the remainder is unknown. That table supplies the V and J calls and clone size; D and trimming were determined from the DNA. This sample comprises around 120,000 clones, around 80% of them detected only once. The ten most abundant clones make up 3.4% of the sample.

Note on this clone: There is no known antigen for this receptor. No quality values exist for individual bases; no much larger clone is one base distant.

Source material: PBMCs. This receptor chain uses TRBV7-9 and TRBJ2-7, and TRBD2 matches 7 of the central bases. This clonotype was obtained from a man aged 25 to 45 in good health and CMV-seronegative. The DNA is TGTGCCAGCAGCTTCGGTCAAGGGTCGGGGGGAAGGGGGCAGTACTTC. The translation is CASSFGQGSGGRGQYF.